The 11 T cell receptor beta chains below were found in one sample sequenced in a study of radiation and T cells in renal cell carcinoma. Time point described: blood 2 weeks post-SBRT. Indicated treatment: 15 Gy SBRT to primary tumor, nephrectomy 4 weeks later. Clones were sequenced by immunoSEQ multiplex PCR, and TCRdb holds only the in-frame ones, with some missing. The sample contains roughly 150,000 clones, 87% of which appear only once. Here the sequenced sample was blood, taken from a patient whose treatment included radiotherapy and nephrectomy. The receptors shown here come from a woman in her fifties or sixties with renal cell carcinoma.

The J gene is TRBJ1-5, the V gene TRBV19; TRBD1 matches 7 bases. The CDR3 has 14 amino acids. Germline values: CDR1 LNHDA, CDR2 SQIVND (reference sequence). V lost 5 bases to trimming and J lost 3 bases; unmatched junction nucleotides: 4. This CDR3 is CASSFTGDNQPQHF. CDR3 in DNA: TGTGCCAGTAGTTTTACAGGGGACAATCAGCCCCAGCATTTT.

The V gene is TRBV19, the J gene TRBJ1-5; TRBD1 matches 8 bases. Germline-derived CDR1 and CDR2 are LNHDA and SQIVND (reference sequence). This CDR3 has 16 amino acids. The V gene end was trimmed by 5 bases and the J gene end by 2 bases; junction bases not matched to a gene: 8. In DNA, the CDR3 is TGTGCCAGTAGTCGGTCGACAGGGGAGGGCAATCAGCCCCAGCATTTT. Its protein product is CASSRSTGEGNQPQHF.

CDR3 DNA sequence: TGTGCCAGCAGTGTCGAAGCGGGGGGCGGGGATACGCAGTATTTT. It yields the protein CASSVEAGGGDTQYF. J is TRBJ2-3 and V is TRBV6-4; 9 nucleotides agree with TRBD2. This CDR3 region has 15 residues. Germline V gene lookup returns CDR1 MRHNA and CDR2 SNTAGT. Trimming took 4 bases from V and 6 from J; bases not matched to a gene: 8.

This clone was detected once. The chain uses TRBV4-2 and TRBJ2-2; D uncertain. The CDR3 is 17 residues long. V was clipped by 0 bases and J by 0 bases, with 11 bases between them. Germline values: CDR1 LGHNA, CDR2 YNFKEQ. In DNA, the CDR3 is TGTGCCAGCAGCCAAGATGTTGGGCGGACGAACACCGGGGAGCTGTTTTTT. It yields the protein CASSQDVGRTNTGELFF.

The rearrangement joins TRBV19 to TRBJ2-1; a weak D match, TRBD2 (5 bases). V lost 7 bases to trimming and J lost 0 bases, with 13 bases between them. The germline CDR1 and CDR2 sequences are LNHDA and SQIVND (reference sequence). This CDR3 region has 15 residues. CDR3 loop: CASTTDSYSYNEQFF. CDR3 DNA: TGTGCCAGTACCACGGACTCATACTCCTACAATGAGCAGTTCTTC.

The chain joins TRBV5-1 to TRBJ2-3; D is ambiguous. V was clipped by 4 bases and J by 0 bases, with 6 bases between them. Germline-derived CDR1 and CDR2 are SGHRS and YFSETQ. The CDR3 sequence is 13 residues long. The chain's CDR3 is CASSPSSTDTQYF. The CDR3 bases are TGCGCCAGCAGCCCCAGTAGCACAGATACGCAGTATTTT.

This clone has just one count. The gene calls are TRBV4-3 and TRBJ1-1; D call uncertain. The CDR3 contains 15 residues. V lost 2 bases and J lost 6, with 16 bases in between. CDR1 and CDR2 from the germline V gene are LGHNA and YSLEER. CDR3 DNA: TGCGCCAGCAGCCAACAAAGACGGCGTTTCTCTGAAGCTTTCTTT. Its protein is CASSQQRRRFSEAFF.

The chain has TRBV4-2 and TRBJ2-5, with 10 bases lining up with TRBD2. V lost 1 base and J lost 4; bases outside the gene matches: 6. This CDR3 spans 16 amino acids. From germline, CDR1 is LGHNA and CDR2 YNFKEQ. The CDR3 DNA is TGTGCCAGCAGCCAAGCCGGGACTAGCGAGGGAGAGACCCAGTACTTC. Amino acids: CASSQAGTSEGETQYF.

The chain uses TRBV4-2 and TRBJ1-5; possible D gene TRBD1, 6 bases. The CDR3 has 16 amino acids. The germline gives CDR1 LGHNA, CDR2 YNFKEQ. Trimming pared 0 bases from V and 6 bases from J, leaving 15 bases between. The CDR3 nucleotides read TGTGCCAGCAGCCAAGATGCTAGCGTCAGGGGTCAGCCCCAGCATTTT. This sequence encodes CASSQDASVRGQPQHF.

This clone was detected once. This CDR3 reads CASSFPGAGGRQETQYF. In DNA form, the CDR3 reads TGTGCCAGCAGTTTCCCCGGGGCAGGGGGCCGCCAAGAGACCCAGTACTTC. The chain uses TRBV28 and TRBJ2-5; 8 nucleotides line up with TRBD1. CDR3 length: 17 residues. V dropped 3 bases and J dropped 1; count of bases not matched to a gene: 10. Germline V gene data show CDR1 as MDHEN and CDR2 as SYDVKM.

The chain uses TRBV5-1 and TRBJ2-1, with 9 bases identical to TRBD1. The CDR3 is 14 residues long. Germline trimming cut 4 bases from V and 5 bases from J; bases unmatched to any gene: 4. Germline assignment: CDR1 SGHRS and CDR2 YFSETQ. CDR3 in amino acids: CASSPRQGDNEQFF. CDR3 in DNA: TGCGCCAGCAGCCCTAGACAGGGGGACAATGAGCAGTTCTTC.